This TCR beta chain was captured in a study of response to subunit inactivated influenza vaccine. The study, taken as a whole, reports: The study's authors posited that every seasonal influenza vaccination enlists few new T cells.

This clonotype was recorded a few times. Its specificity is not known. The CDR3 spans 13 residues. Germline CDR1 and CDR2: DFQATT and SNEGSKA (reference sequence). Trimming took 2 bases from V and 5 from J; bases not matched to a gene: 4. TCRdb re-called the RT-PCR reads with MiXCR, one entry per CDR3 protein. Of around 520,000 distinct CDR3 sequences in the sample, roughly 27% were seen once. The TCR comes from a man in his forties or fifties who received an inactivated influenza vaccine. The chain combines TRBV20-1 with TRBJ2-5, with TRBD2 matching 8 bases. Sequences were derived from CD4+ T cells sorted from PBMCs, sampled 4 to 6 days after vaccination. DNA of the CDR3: TGCAGTGCTAGATCGGGACTAGGGGAGACCCAGTACTTC. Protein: CSARSGLGETQYF.